The source of this TCR beta chain is a study of cytomegalovirus exposure and HLA in healthy donors. Findings and caveats of the study: Accurate prediction of most subjects' HLA-A and HLA-B alleles from TCR beta sequences was reported.

CDR1 is SEHNR and CDR2 is FQNEAQ in the germline V gene (reference sequence). The junction had 3 bases not matched to a gene; V was cut back by 1 base and J by 3 bases. The CDR3 contains 15 residues. Points on this clone: The target antigen is unknown.

PCR involved 60 Vbeta and 13 Jbeta primers. Sequenced by immunoSEQ multiplex PCR; TCRdb stores in-frame clones only, minus some. The sample records under 200,000 clones, approximately 82% being singletons. Sequences were obtained from PBMCs. The sequence derives from a woman aged 18-30 years in good health and CMV-seronegative. The chain carries TRBV7-9 and TRBJ2-5; 9 bases agree with TRBD1. The CDR3 coding sequence is TGTGCCAGCAGCTTAGTTACAGGGGGCGAAGAGACCCAGTACTTC. Its translation is CASSLVTGGEETQYF.